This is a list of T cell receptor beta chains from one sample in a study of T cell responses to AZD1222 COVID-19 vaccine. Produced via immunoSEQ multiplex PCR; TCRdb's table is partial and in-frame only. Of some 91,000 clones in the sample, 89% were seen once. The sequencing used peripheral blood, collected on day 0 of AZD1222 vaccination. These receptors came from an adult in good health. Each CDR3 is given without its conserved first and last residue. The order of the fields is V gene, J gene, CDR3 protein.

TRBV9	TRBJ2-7	ASSVAISGGPHEQY
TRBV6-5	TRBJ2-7	ASSYRDRGHEQY
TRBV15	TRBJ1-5	ATSIARQVNQPQH
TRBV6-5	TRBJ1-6	ASSSGGLSPLH
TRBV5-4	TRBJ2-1	ASSLAASGENNSYYNEQF
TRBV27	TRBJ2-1	ASSPRSGVSSYNEQF
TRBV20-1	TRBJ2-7	SASAVTYEQY
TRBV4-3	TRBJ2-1	ASRHYGAGMDEQF
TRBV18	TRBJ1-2	ASSPDKGGYT
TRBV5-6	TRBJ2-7	ASSLIAGGLGIEQY
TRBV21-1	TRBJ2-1	ASSKWAPGTEYNEQF
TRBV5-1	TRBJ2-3	ASSLRSGGATDTQY
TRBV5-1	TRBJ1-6	ASSTGQGGNSPLH
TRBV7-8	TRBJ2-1	ASSLAGQENNEQF
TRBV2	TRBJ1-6	ASSPGTGGNSPLH
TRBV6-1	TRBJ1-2	ASSDREVTGYT
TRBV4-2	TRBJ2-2	ASSQGLAGAVTGELF
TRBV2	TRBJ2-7	ASSEMGTGQY
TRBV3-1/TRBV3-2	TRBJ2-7	ASSQDPPLAPYEQY
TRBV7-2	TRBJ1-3	ASSYGTDSGNTIY
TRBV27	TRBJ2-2	ASGSGTGITGELF
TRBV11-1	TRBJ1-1	ASSLRDTVSNTEAF
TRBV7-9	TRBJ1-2	ASSSLGGYGYT
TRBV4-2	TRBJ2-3	ASSDGPQEDTQY
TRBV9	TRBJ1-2	ASSVESRANYGYT
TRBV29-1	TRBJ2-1	SVEDLEVEQF
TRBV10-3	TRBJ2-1	ALPLKGNEQF
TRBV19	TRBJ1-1	ASRGITEAF
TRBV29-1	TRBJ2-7	SVHSGVSSYEQY
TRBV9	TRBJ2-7	ASSAGMGTSGSYEQY